This T cell receptor beta chain was sequenced for a study of OX40 agonist ivuxolimab in advanced cancers. Study in general: Having had anti-PD-1, anti-PD-L1 or anti-CTLA-4 therapy before was allowed, and approximately 40% had some.

Individuals having autoimmune disease history or systemic immunosuppression were not enrolled. Germline CDR1 and CDR2: MNHEY and SMNVEV (reference sequence). This CDR3 has 16 amino acids. With 6 bases removed from V and 1 base from J, the gap between germline ends came to 18 bases. Method: immunoSEQ multiplex PCR; TCRdb's copy keeps in-frame clones and lacks some. This sample has 71,000 or so clones, with around 84% found just once. With respect to this clone: Its antigen is unidentified.

Regarding the study as a whole: Expanded clones belonging to CD8+ T cells outnumbered, on average, those of CD4+. Antigen specificity remained undetermined for the expanded peripheral T cells.

The J gene is TRBJ1-1, the V gene TRBV27; D gene ambiguous. The material was CD4+ or CD8+ T cells sorted from blood, obtained in a trial of the OX40 agonist ivuxolimab. This clonotype was sampled from an adult with an advanced solid tumor such as melanoma, head and neck, liver or kidney cancer. The CDR3 DNA reads as TGTGCCAGCAGCCCCCCTATTGTACACAGGAACACTGAAGCTTTCTTT. Translating it yields CASSPPIVHRNTEAFF.